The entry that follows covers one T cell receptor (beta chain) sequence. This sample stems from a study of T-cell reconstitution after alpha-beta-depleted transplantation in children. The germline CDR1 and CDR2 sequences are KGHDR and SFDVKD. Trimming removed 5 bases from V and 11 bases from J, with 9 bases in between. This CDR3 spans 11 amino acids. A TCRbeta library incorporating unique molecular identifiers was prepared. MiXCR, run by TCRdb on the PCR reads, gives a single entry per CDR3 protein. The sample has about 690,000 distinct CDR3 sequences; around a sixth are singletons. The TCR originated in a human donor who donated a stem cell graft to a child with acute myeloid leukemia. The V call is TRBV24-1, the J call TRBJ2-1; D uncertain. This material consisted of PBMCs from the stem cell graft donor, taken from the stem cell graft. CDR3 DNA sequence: TGTGCCACCAGTGCGGCAGGCAAGCAGTTCTTC. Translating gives CATSAAGKQFF.